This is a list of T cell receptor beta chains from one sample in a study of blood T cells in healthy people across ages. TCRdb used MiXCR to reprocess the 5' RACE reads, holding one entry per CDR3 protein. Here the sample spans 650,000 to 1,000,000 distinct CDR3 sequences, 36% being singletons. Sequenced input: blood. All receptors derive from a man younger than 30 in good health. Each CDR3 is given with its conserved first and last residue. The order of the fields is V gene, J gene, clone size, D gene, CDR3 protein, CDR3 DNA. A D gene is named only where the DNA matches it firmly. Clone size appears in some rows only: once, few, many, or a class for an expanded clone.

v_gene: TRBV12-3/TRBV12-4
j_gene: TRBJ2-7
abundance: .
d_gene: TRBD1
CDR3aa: CASSRDRSSSEQYF
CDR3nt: TGTGCCAGCAGCAGGGACAGGAGCTCCTCCGAGCAGTACTTC

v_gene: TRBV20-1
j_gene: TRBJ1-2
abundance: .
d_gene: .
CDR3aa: CSARLARDGYTF
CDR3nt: TGCAGTGCCAGGCTGGCAAGGGATGGCTACACCTTC

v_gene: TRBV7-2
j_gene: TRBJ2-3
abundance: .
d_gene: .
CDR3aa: CACSLAAEKRTDTQYF
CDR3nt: TGTGCCTGCAGCTTAGCGGCAGAAAAAAGGACAGATACGCAGTATTTT

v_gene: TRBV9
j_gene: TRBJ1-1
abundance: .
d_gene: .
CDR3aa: CASSPQRGAVAEAFF
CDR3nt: TGTGCCAGCAGCCCCCAGAGGGGGGCTGTAGCTGAAGCTTTCTTT

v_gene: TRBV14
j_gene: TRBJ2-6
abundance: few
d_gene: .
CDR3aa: CASSQDMGTGANVLTF
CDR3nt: TGTGCCAGCAGCCAAGATATGGGAACTGGGGCCAACGTCCTGACTTTC

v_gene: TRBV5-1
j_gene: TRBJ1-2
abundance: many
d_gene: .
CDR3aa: CASSLDTPNYGYTF
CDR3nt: TGCGCCAGCAGCTTGGACACGCCAAACTATGGCTACACCTTC

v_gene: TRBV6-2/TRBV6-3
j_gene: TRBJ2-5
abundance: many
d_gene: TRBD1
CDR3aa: CASSITGVQETQYF
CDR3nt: TGTGCCAGCAGTATCACAGGGGTACAAGAGACCCAGTACTTC

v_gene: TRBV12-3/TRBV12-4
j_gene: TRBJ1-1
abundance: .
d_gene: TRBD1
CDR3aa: CASSPLYGTGPGMNTEAFF
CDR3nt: TGTGCCAGCAGCCCCCTTTACGGGACAGGGCCTGGGATGAACACTGAAGCTTTCTTT

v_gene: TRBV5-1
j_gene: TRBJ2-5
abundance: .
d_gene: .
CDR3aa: CAGSVSTGTQETQYF
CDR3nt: TGCGCCGGCAGCGTCTCTACAGGGACCCAAGAGACCCAGTACTTC

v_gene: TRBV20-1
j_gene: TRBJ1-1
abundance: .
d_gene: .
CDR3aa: CSASSGMNTEAFF
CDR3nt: TGCAGTGCTAGTTCGGGCATGAACACTGAAGCTTTCTTT

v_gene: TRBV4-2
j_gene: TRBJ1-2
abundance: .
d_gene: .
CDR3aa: CASSQDVRQYNYGYTF
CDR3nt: TGTGCCAGCAGCCAAGATGTGCGACAGTATAACTATGGCTACACCTTC

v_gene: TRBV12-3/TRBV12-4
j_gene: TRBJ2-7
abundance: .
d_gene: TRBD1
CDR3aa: CAIRQGDFYEQYF
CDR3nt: TGTGCCATCAGACAGGGGGATTTCTACGAGCAGTACTTC

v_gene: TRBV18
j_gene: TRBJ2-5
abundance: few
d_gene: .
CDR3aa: CASSPPGHQETQYF
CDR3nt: TGTGCCAGCTCACCACCGGGGCATCAAGAGACCCAGTACTTC

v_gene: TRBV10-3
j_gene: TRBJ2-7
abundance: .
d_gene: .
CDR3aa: CASSESRGDEQYF
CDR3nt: TGTGCCAGCAGTGAGTCGAGAGGGGACGAGCAGTACTTC

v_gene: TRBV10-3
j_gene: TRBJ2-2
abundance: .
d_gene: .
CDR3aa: CAVRTESNTGELFF
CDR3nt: TGTGCCGTAAGGACAGAATCGAACACCGGGGAGCTGTTTTTT

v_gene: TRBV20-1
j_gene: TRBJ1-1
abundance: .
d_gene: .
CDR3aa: CSANTGTRNTEAFF
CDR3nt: TGCAGTGCCAATACAGGGACCCGGAACACTGAAGCTTTCTTT

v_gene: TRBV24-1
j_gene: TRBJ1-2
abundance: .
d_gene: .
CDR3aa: CVTSVGDYGYTF
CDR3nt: TGTGTCACCAGTGTCGGGGACTATGGCTACACCTTC

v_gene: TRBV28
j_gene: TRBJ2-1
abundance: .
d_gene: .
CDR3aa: CASRGVPNEQFF
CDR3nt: TGTGCCAGTCGAGGGGTGCCCAATGAGCAGTTCTTC

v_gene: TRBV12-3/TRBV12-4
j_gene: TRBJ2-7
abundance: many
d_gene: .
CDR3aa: CASRLLDGGQYF
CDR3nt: TGTGCCAGCAGATTACTCGATGGTGGGCAGTACTTC

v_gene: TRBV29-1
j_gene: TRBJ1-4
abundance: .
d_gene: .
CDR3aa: CSVGLGEKLFF
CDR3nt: TGCAGCGTTGGACTCGGTGAAAAACTGTTTTTT

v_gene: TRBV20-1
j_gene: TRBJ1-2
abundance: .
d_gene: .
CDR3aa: CSAVNPQGLYGYTF
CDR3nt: TGCAGTGCTGTAAACCCACAGGGCCTCTATGGCTACACCTTC

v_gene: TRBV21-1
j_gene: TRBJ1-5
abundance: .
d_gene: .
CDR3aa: CASSSRSGNQPQHF
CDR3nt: TGTGCCAGCAGCAGTCGCAGTGGCAATCAGCCCCAGCATTTT